This T cell receptor beta chain derives from a study of Ad26.COV2.S vaccination and SARS-CoV-2 variants. Assay used: immunoSEQ multiplex PCR; TCRdb lists only in-frame clones, some missing. The table includes over 85,000 clones, 80% detected once. Study-wide results and caveats: Higher spike-specific TCR breadth was found in vaccine recipients than in placebo recipients. Total T cell responses, in the TCR breadth and depth analyses, may have been underestimated. Placebo and vaccine recipients had non-spike TCR breadth that was similar.

Germline loops: CDR1 MDHEN, CDR2 SYDVKM. The CDR3 totals 13 residues. The ends were cut back, 6 bases at V and 10 bases at J, with 13 bases in the middle. A remark on this clone: Its antigen is unknown.

The chain has TRBV28 and TRBJ1-6; D is perhaps TRBD1 (5 bases). This specimen consisted of peripheral blood, obtained after recovery from COVID-19. This receptor was taken from a human donor who had recovered from COVID-19. Written as DNA, the CDR3 is TGTGCCAGCAGGACCAGGGTGCAATCACCCCTCCACTTT. It codes for CASRTRVQSPLHF.